Sequencing of this T cell receptor (beta chain) was carried out in a study of T cells in Graves' hyperthyroidism and ophthalmopathy. Regarding this clonotype: Since a much larger clone is just one base distant, this may be a read error.

Amplified TCR beta CDR3 regions came from RNA transcripts. First-round RT-PCR of the TCR CDR3 relied on the HTBI primer set. From the multiplex PCR reads, TCRdb called clonotypes with MiXCR, one entry per CDR3 protein. The data contain 500,000 to 800,000 distinct CDR3 sequences, roughly 46% of them singletons. Looked up from germline, CDR1 is SGHTA and CDR2 is FQGNSA. V shed 6 bases and J 6 bases; nucleotides not matched to a gene: 9. The CDR3 has 15 amino acids. This TCR came from an adult man with Graves' disease, either hyperthyroidism or ophthalmopathy (not recorded which). Source material: peripheral blood or thyroid tissue (not recorded which). The chain couples TRBV7-2 to TRBJ1-4; 8 positions match TRBD1. For the CDR3, the DNA is TGTGCCAGCAGACGGACAGGGTCCTCTGATGAAAAACTGTTTTTT. It yields the protein CASRRTGSSDEKLFF.